The T cell receptor (beta chain) under discussion was sequenced for a study of blood T cell repertoires in COVID-19. Individuals aged about 18 to 100 years were recruited from fewer than 25 US areas. Authors' methods: Nucleated cell counts were estimated from reference gene primer amplification. Data came from immunoSEQ multiplex PCR; TCRdb stores just in-frame clones and leaves some out. For V, J and clone size, that table is used; D and trimming come from the DNA. The profile shows a few hundred thousand clones, roughly nine tenths of them singletons. Source material: PBMCs or T cells enriched from blood (not recorded which). This TCR came from a woman in her thirties who had recovered from COVID-19.

CDR3 protein: CASSLRTALNIQYF. The DNA of the CDR3 is TGTGCCAGCAGCTTAAGGACAGCCTTAAACATTCAGTACTTC. The rearrangement joins TRBV7-8 to TRBJ2-4; the D gene is possibly TRBD1 (6 bases). This CDR3 has 14 amino acids. With 2 bases removed from V and 6 bases from J, the gap between germline ends came to 11 bases. The germline gives CDR1 SGHVS, CDR2 FQNEAQ.